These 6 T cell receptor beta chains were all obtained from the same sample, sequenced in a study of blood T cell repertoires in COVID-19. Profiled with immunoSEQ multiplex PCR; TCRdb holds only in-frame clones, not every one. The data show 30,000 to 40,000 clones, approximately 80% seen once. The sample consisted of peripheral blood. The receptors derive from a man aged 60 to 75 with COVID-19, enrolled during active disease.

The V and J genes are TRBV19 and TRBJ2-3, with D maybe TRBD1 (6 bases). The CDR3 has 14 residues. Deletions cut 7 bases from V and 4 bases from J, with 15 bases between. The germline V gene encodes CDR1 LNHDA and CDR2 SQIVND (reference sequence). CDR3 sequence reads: CASTRRQASDTQYF. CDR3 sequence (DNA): TGTGCCAGTACGAGGAGACAGGCGTCAGATACGCAGTATTTT.

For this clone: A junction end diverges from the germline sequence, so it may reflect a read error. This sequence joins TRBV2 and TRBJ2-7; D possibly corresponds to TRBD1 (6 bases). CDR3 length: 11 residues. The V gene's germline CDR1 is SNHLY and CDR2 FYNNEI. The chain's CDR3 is CASSYDRHEDF. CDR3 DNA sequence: TGTGCCAGCAGCTATGACAGGCATGAGGACTTC.

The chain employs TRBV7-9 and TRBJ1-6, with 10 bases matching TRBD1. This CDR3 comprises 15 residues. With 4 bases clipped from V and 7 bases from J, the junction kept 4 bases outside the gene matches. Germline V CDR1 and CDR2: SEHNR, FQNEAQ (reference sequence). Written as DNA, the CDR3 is TGTGCCAGCAGCTATGGACAGGGGGGAAATTCACCCCTCCACTTT. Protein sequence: CASSYGQGGNSPLHF.

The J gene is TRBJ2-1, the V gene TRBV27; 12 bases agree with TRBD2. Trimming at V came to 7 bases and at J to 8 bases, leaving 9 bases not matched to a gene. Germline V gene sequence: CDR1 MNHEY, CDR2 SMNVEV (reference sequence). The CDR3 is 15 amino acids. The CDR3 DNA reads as TGTGCCAGCAAGAACGGGGCTAGCGGGAGGGATGAGCAGTTCTTC. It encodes CASKNGASGRDEQFF.

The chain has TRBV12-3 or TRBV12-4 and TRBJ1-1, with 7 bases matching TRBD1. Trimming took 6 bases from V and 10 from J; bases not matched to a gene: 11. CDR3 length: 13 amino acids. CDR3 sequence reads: CASSLRQGGLAFF. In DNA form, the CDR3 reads TGTGCCAGCAGCCTACGACAGGGAGGATTAGCTTTCTTT.

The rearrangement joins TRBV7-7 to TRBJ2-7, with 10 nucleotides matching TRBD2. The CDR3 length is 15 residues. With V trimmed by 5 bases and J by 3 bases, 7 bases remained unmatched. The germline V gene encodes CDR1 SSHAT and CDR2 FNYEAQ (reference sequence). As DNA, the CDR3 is TGTGCCAGCAGCCCCGGGACTAGCGCAGACTACGAGCAGTACTTC. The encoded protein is CASSPGTSADYEQYF.